This T cell receptor (beta chain) was sequenced in a study of T cells after yellow fever vaccination. Template-switching 5'RACE yielded the TCR cDNA; a universal primer site and UMIs were added in the process. TCRdb recomputed calls from the 5' RACE reads with MiXCR, one row per CDR3 protein. The repertoire holds nearly 550,000 distinct CDR3 sequences, with 15% to 20% as singletons. V was clipped by 3 bases and J by 2 bases; unmatched bases: 5. CDR3 length equals 16 residues. On this clonotype: The antigen remains undetermined.

Findings and limits, study-wide: Abundant clonotypes from the bulk population could have been carried over as contaminants into FACS-sorted repertoires. Just a small share of clonotypes turned up in the CD4 compartment as well as the CD8 compartment. Weaker, the secondary response had a peak occurring faster, on day 5 versus 15.

The starting material was PBMCs, obtained 15 days after the yellow fever booster vaccination. The clonotype comes from a young man who received the YFV17D yellow fever vaccine. The chain uses TRBV12-3 or TRBV12-4 and TRBJ2-3; 10 bases agree with TRBD2. CDR3 amino acids: CASSFRLAGSTDTQYF. The DNA for the CDR3 is TGTGCCAGCAGTTTCCGACTAGCGGGTTCCACAGATACGCAGTATTTT.